A selection of T cell receptor beta chains follows, all from one sample in a study of T cells after somatic rescue of genetic block. The method was immunoSEQ multiplex PCR; TCRdb's version includes in-frame clones alone and lacks a portion of them. The top ten hold roughly 1.5% of the sample, which has approximately 100,000 clones, approximately 90% seen once. Sequenced input: peripheral blood mononuclear cells (PBMCs). The origin of the receptors is a woman younger than 30. Each CDR3 is given with its conserved first and last residue. D genes are given only for firm matches. Clone size is given for some rows only: seen once, a few or many times, or a class if the clone is expanded.

CDR3aa | CDR3nt | j_gene | len | abundance | d_gene | v_gene
CASRGGRGEKLFF | TGTGCCAGCAGGGGGGGGAGGGGTGAAAAACTGTTTTTT | TRBJ1-4 | 13 | . | . | TRBV6-5
CASSSTATGELFF | TGTGCCAGCAGCTCGACAGCGACCGGGGAGCTGTTTTTT | TRBJ2-2 | 13 | . | . | TRBV7-3
CASSSRQNYGYTF | TGTGCCAGCAGCTCGAGACAAAACTATGGCTACACCTTC | TRBJ1-2 | 13 | . | . | TRBV6-5
CASSLGSGANVLTF | TGCGCCAGCAGCTTGGGCTCTGGGGCCAACGTCCTGACTTTC | TRBJ2-6 | 14 | . | . | TRBV5-1
CASRRTFGANVLTF | TGTGCCAGCAGGCGGACTTTTGGGGCCAACGTCCTGACTTTC | TRBJ2-6 | 14 | . | . | TRBV5-8
CASSPRVWGNTIYF | TGTGCCAGCAGCCCGAGGGTTTGGGGAAACACCATATATTTT | TRBJ1-3 | 14 | . | . | TRBV9
CASSQEQGAREDTQYF | TGTGCCAGCAGCCAGGAACAGGGGGCGCGGGAAGATACGCAGTATTTT | TRBJ2-3 | 16 | . | TRBD1 | TRBV4-2
CSVGGGQGSYEQYF | TGCAGCGTTGGAGGAGGACAGGGGTCCTACGAGCAGTACTTC | TRBJ2-7 | 14 | . | TRBD1 | TRBV29-1
CASSIVAGPHEQYF | TGTGCCAGTAGTATAGTGGCGGGACCCCACGAGCAGTACTTC | TRBJ2-7 | 14 | . | . | TRBV19
CASSFIGPTTQYF | TGTGCCAGCAGTTTTATCGGTCCCACGACGCAGTATTTT | TRBJ2-3 | 13 | . | . | TRBV28
CASGRRGGEQYF | TGTGCCAGTGGTCGAAGGGGAGGTGAGCAGTACTTC | TRBJ2-7 | 12 | once | . | TRBV19
CASTTGHPYEQYF | TGTGCCAGCACCACGGGACATCCATACGAGCAGTACTTC | TRBJ2-7 | 13 | . | . | TRBV28
CASSGGLAAQETQYF | TGCGCCAGCAGTGGGGGACTAGCGGCCCAAGAGACCCAGTACTTC | TRBJ2-5 | 15 | . | TRBD2 | TRBV10-1
CATKRQGPNTEAFF | TGTGCCACCAAACGACAGGGCCCGAACACTGAAGCTTTCTTT | TRBJ1-1 | 14 | . | TRBD1 | TRBV19
CASSPRLGPIYEQYF | TGTGCCAGCAGCCCCCGACTAGGCCCAATCTACGAGCAGTACTTC | TRBJ2-7 | 15 | . | . | TRBV6-5
CASSIGVRSGANVLTF | TGTGCCAGTAGTATAGGTGTCCGCTCTGGGGCCAACGTCCTGACTTTC | TRBJ2-6 | 16 | . | . | TRBV19
CASSIDYGHQPQHF | TGTGCCAGTAGTATAGATTACGGTCATCAGCCCCAGCATTTT | TRBJ1-5 | 14 | once | . | TRBV19
CATSRGGLAVNEQFF | TGTGCCACCAGCAGAGGGGGACTAGCGGTCAATGAGCAGTTCTTC | TRBJ2-1 | 15 | once | TRBD2 | TRBV15
CASSLETGGRGTQYF | TGTGCCAGCAGCTTAGAGACAGGGGGCAGGGGGACCCAGTACTTC | TRBJ2-5 | 15 | . | TRBD1 | TRBV7-2
CASSPVGDSYEQYF | TGTGCCAGCAGTCCGGTAGGGGACTCCTACGAGCAGTACTTC | TRBJ2-7 | 14 | . | . | TRBV27
CASSQGGEQYF | TGTGCCAGCAGTCAAGGGGGGGAGCAGTACTTC | TRBJ2-7 | 11 | few | . | TRBV6-1
CATSRTFGLMETQYF | TGTGCCACCAGCCGTACCTTTGGGCTCATGGAGACCCAGTACTTC | TRBJ2-5 | 15 | once | . | TRBV15
CASSPLGGGPEAFF | TGTGCCAGCAGTCCCCTCGGGGGCGGGCCTGAAGCTTTCTTT | TRBJ1-1 | 14 | . | . | TRBV28
CSARAGYEQYF | TGCAGTGCTAGAGCAGGGTACGAGCAGTACTTC | TRBJ2-7 | 11 | . | . | TRBV20-1
CASSDVYEQYF | TGTGCCAGCAGTGACGTATACGAGCAGTACTTC | TRBJ2-7 | 11 | . | . | TRBV6-5
CASSEADSLSEAFF | TGTGCCAGCAGCGAGGCCGATTCGTTGTCTGAAGCTTTCTTT | TRBJ1-1 | 14 | . | . | TRBV7-9
CATRGLRGGHTDTQYF | TGTGCCACCAGGGGTTTGAGGGGAGGGCACACAGATACGCAGTATTTT | TRBJ2-3 | 16 | . | TRBD2 | TRBV15
CASSAGTAQETQYF | TGTGCCAGCAGCGCCGGGACAGCTCAAGAGACCCAGTACTTC | TRBJ2-5 | 14 | . | TRBD1 | TRBV6-5
CASSQLGQVSSYEQYF | TGTGCCAGCTCACAGTTGGGACAGGTCAGCTCCTACGAGCAGTACTTC | TRBJ2-7 | 16 | . | TRBD1 | TRBV18
CASSLRTIIYEQYF | TGTGCCAGCAGCCTCCGGACCATTATCTACGAGCAGTACTTC | TRBJ2-7 | 14 | . | . | TRBV11-2